This section outlines one T cell receptor beta chain sequence together with its context. Its matching antigen is unknown. This sample was included in a study of PD-1 blockade in classical Hodgkin lymphoma. About the study: Nivolumab was given intravenously to patients at 3 mg/kg every 2 weeks. The study's findings and limits: Patients were excluded if nivolumab began under 1 year after ASCT (the autologous transplant).

Every patient was affected by relapse after autologous stem cell transplantation, while exposure to brentuximab vedotin was not uniform. Using immunoSEQ multiplex PCR, the repertoire was profiled, and TCRdb retains in-frame clones only, with some absent. The table records some 150,000 clones, 78% of them present only once. The TCR was taken from a human donor with classical Hodgkin lymphoma. The sequences come from peripheral blood mononuclear cells (PBMCs), collected before the second cycle of nivolumab.

CDR3 loop: CSGLTGGGYTF. The CDR3 DNA reads TGCAGCGGTTTGACAGGGGGCGGCTACACCTTC. The gene calls are TRBV29-1 and TRBJ1-2; 10 positions match TRBD1. With V trimmed by 7 bases and J by 8 bases, 4 bases remained unmatched. CDR1 is SQVTM, CDR2 ANQGSEA, per germline. The CDR3 is 11 residues long.